The clone carrying this TCR beta chain appeared a few times. Original processing methods: Amplifying reference gene primers gave estimates of nucleated cell counts. The protocol was immunoSEQ multiplex PCR, while the TCRdb copy is restricted to in-frame clones and leaves out a portion. From that table come the V and J calls and clone size; the DNA was used to work out D and trimming. The sample gives 200,000 to 250,000 clones, around 80% of which show up once; 0.95% to 1.5% is in the top ten. The CDR3 contains 16 residues. This sample is drawn from a study of blood T cell repertoires in COVID-19. Study-wide context: The United States, Italy and Spain provided the acute and convalescent COVID-19 samples.

The sample taken for sequencing was peripheral blood. The V and J genes are TRBV21-1 and TRBJ1-4; TRBD1 is the table's D call, not checked against the DNA. TRBV21-1 is a pseudogene. This clonotype originated in a woman aged 30 to 39 with COVID-19, enrolled during active disease. The CDR3 sequence: CASSKWRQGGNEKLFF. CDR3 DNA sequence: TGTGCCAGCAGCAAATGGAGACAGGGGGGTAATGAAAAACTGTTTTTT.